One sample yielded the 13 T cell receptor beta chains listed below, sequenced in a study of CD8+ T cells in alopecia areata. RNA extraction was followed by reverse transcription into cDNA, which acted as the sequencing template. Measured with immunoSEQ multiplex PCR; TCRdb has only the in-frame clones, and not every one. The repertoire includes 170,000 or so clones, roughly 59% of them detected once, and more than 1.5% sits in the top ten. The source material was CD4+ T cells sorted from blood, sampled at week 0. These receptor sequences come from a human donor with alopecia areata.

This clone has more than one count but fewer than ten. The chain is built from TRBV7-2 and TRBJ1-1; the D gene is possibly TRBD1 (6 bases). V gave up 4 bases and J gave up 4 bases, with 13 bases separating them. Germline V CDR1 and CDR2: SGHTA, FQGNSA. The CDR3 is made up of 14 amino acids. CDR3 sequence reads: CASSSLTGSTEAFF. As DNA, the CDR3 is TGTGCCAGCAGCTCTTTGACAGGATCCACTGAAGCTTTCTTT.

V usage is TRBV10-3 and J usage is TRBJ2-7; perhaps TRBD2 as D (6 bases). V was trimmed by 11 bases and J by 1 base, leaving 15 bases between them. The length of the CDR3 is 13 residues. In germline, CDR1 is ENHRY, CDR2 SYGVKD. In DNA, the CDR3 is TGTGCCGTCACGGACTACCGTTCCTACGAGCAGTACTTC. This gives the protein CAVTDYRSYEQYF.

The chain joins TRBV7-9 to TRBJ1-1; D is ambiguous. This CDR3 comprises 15 residues. V lost 6 bases, J lost 0 bases, and 14 bases lay in between. CDR1 is SEHNR and CDR2 is FQNEAQ in the germline V gene (reference sequence). The CDR3, as DNA: TGTGCCAGCAGGACCGATGGAGTTTTGAACACTGAAGCTTTCTTT. It yields the protein CASRTDGVLNTEAFF.

The chain joins TRBV7-9 to TRBJ1-1; tentative D call: TRBD1 (6 bases). Trimming removed 5 bases from V and 11 bases from J, with 21 bases in between. This CDR3 region has 14 residues. Looked up from germline, CDR1 is SEHNR and CDR2 is FQNEAQ (reference sequence). CDR3 sequence reads: CASSQGGIGRKAFF. The CDR3 nucleotides are TGTGCCAGCAGCCAAGGGGGGATTGGAAGGAAGGCTTTCTTT.

This clone was seen just once. V and J are TRBV30 and TRBJ2-3, with a tentative D call TRBD2 (6 bases). The CDR3 has 12 amino acids. V lost 4 bases and J lost 6, with 11 bases in between. In germline, CDR1 is GTSNPN, CDR2 SVGIG (reference sequence). The CDR3 loop reads CAWTTGADTQYF. The CDR3 DNA is TGTGCCTGGACGACGGGAGCGGATACGCAGTATTTT.

This chain links TRBV30 with TRBJ1-1; D unclear. The CDR3 runs to 12 residues. Germline-derived CDR1 and CDR2 are GTSNPN and SVGIG (reference sequence). CDR3 residues: CSLVQTNTEAFF. The CDR3 bases are TGTTCTCTAGTCCAGACGAACACTGAAGCTTTCTTT.

The chain employs TRBV29-1 and TRBJ2-5; the match to TRBD1 covers 9 bases. The CDR3 has 12 amino acids. In germline, CDR1 is SQVTM, CDR2 ANQGSEA. V shed 5 bases and J 5 bases; nucleotides not matched to a gene: 3. The CDR3 loop is CSVTGGSETQYF. The CDR3 bases are TGCAGCGTTACAGGGGGCTCGGAGACCCAGTACTTC.

The CDR3 loop reads CSASLSGELFF. CDR3 nucleotides: TGCAGTGCTAGTCTGTCCGGGGAGCTGTTTTTT. The genes are TRBV20-1 and TRBJ2-2; no firm D call. The CDR3 sequence is 11 residues long. V shed 3 bases and J shed 6 bases, with 5 bases lying between them. Per germline, CDR1 DFQATT and CDR2 SNEGSKA (reference sequence).

A few counts support this clone. This sequence joins TRBV11-2 and TRBJ2-5; 8 bases fit TRBD1. The CDR3 has 18 residues. The V segment lost 2 bases and the J segment 5 bases; nucleotides outside the gene matches: 16. The germline V gene encodes CDR1 SGHAT and CDR2 FQNNGV. The CDR3, as DNA: TGTGCCAGCAGCTTACACCCCCCGGACAGGGTTGTAACGGAGACCCAGTACTTC. This gives the protein CASSLHPPDRVVTETQYF.

V and J are TRBV5-1 and TRBJ2-7; perhaps TRBD1 as D (7 bases). V was cut by 1 base and J by 4 bases, with 15 bases left in between. This CDR3 has 15 residues. Germline V gene lookup returns CDR1 SGHRS and CDR2 YFSETQ. Here the CDR3 DNA reads TGCGCCAGCAGCTTGCGCGGGACAGCCACATACGAGCAGTACTTC. It encodes CASSLRGTATYEQYF.

The chain employs TRBV29-1 and TRBJ2-2; 10 bases agree with TRBD1. Germline trimming cut 6 bases from V and 5 bases from J; bases unmatched to any gene: 6. The CDR3 runs to 14 residues. CDR1 and CDR2 (germline): SQVTM, ANQGSEA. CDR3 region: CSVGTGAGTGELFF. The CDR3 bases are TGCAGCGTAGGGACAGGGGCTGGGACCGGGGAGCTGTTTTTT.

The genes are TRBV27 and TRBJ2-1; D ambiguous. The CDR3 totals 13 residues. CDR1 is MNHEY and CDR2 is SMNVEV in the germline V gene (reference sequence). The germline V and J ends were trimmed by 6 bases and 1 base, with 7 bases remaining between them. The CDR3 sequence is CASSSQSYNEQFF. As DNA, the CDR3 is TGTGCCAGCAGCAGCCAATCCTACAATGAGCAGTTCTTC.

V and J are TRBV6-6 and TRBJ1-1; 11 bases map to TRBD1. Germline CDR1 and CDR2: MNHNY and SVGAGI (reference sequence). The CDR3 has 15 residues. Trimming removed 6 bases from V and 5 bases from J; junction bases left unmatched: 8. The CDR3 loop is CASRDRGRRITEAFF. In DNA form, the CDR3 reads TGTGCCAGCAGGGACAGGGGGCGCCGAATAACTGAAGCTTTCTTT.